Below, 29 T cell receptor beta chains from the same sample are listed, as sequenced in a study of shared clonotypes between healthy human individuals. Clones were read by immunoSEQ multiplex PCR, and TCRdb kept only the in-frame ones, dropping some. The profile shows 950,000 to 1,200,000 clones, roughly 80% of them singletons. The specimen was memory CD4+ T cells from PBMCs. Subset described: CD45RA-negative fraction. The receptor source for this set is a man aged 18 to 30 in good health. Some clones in this sample may be carry-over from other donors' samples.

V is TRBV7-6 and J is TRBJ2-3, with 15 bases fitting TRBD2. The CDR3 sequence is 17 residues long. The trim removed 4 bases at V and 1 base at J, leaving 3 bases unmatched. Looked up from germline, CDR1 is SGHVS and CDR2 is FNYEAQ. This CDR3 is CASSSGLAGGGTDTQYF. CDR3 DNA sequence: TGTGCCAGCAGCTCCGGACTAGCGGGAGGGGGCACAGATACGCAGTATTTT. Supplemented by reference TRBV7-6 and TRBJ2-3, the full variable domain reads GAGVSQSPRYKVTKRGQDVALRCDPISGHVSLYWYRQALGQGPEFLTYFNYEAQQDKSGLPNDRFSAERPEGSISTLTIQRTEQRDSAMYRCASSSGLAGGGTDTQYFGPGTRLTVL.

The chain carries TRBV29-1 and TRBJ1-1, with unresolved D. The CDR3 totals 13 residues. The germline V and J ends were trimmed by 4 bases and 4 bases, with 13 bases remaining between them. Per the germline V gene, CDR1 is SQVTM and CDR2 is ANQGSEA. The CDR3 DNA reads as TGCAGCGTTGCCCGCGAGTTCGGCACTGAAGCTTTCTTT. Encoded protein: CSVAREFGTEAFF.

The rearrangement joins TRBV19 to TRBJ2-1; D could derive from TRBD1 or TRBD2 (6 bases each). V lost 7 bases to trimming and J lost 6 bases, with 19 bases between them. Germline-derived CDR1 and CDR2 are LNHDA and SQIVND (reference sequence). The CDR3 consists of 15 residues. The CDR3 spells CASTRWGAGINEQFF. The CDR3 DNA is TGTGCCAGTACCAGATGGGGGGCCGGGATCAATGAGCAGTTCTTC.

V usage is TRBV6-1 and J usage is TRBJ2-7, with 7 bases aligning to TRBD1. Germline V gene sequence: CDR1 MNHNS, CDR2 SASEGT. V lost 6 bases, J lost 10 bases, and 15 bases stayed unmatched. This CDR3 has 14 residues. CDR3 sequence (DNA): TGTGCCAGCAGCCGACGACAGGGCATTATAACTCAGTACTTC. The encoded protein is CASSRRQGIITQYF.

This clone was recorded a few times. The rearrangement uses TRBV5-1 and TRBJ2-1; 14 bases fit TRBD2. This CDR3 comprises 16 residues. With V trimmed by 4 bases and J by 4 bases, 4 bases remained unmatched. The V gene's germline CDR1 is SGHRS and CDR2 YFSETQ. CDR3 sequence (DNA): TGCGCCAGCAGCCCGGGGACTAGCGGGGGTTACAATGAGCAGTTCTTC. Its translation: CASSPGTSGGYNEQFF.

The chain couples TRBV7-9 to TRBJ2-3; D unclear. This CDR3 is built from 13 residues. V was trimmed by 2 bases and J by 0 bases, leaving 3 bases between them. Germline V gene lookup returns CDR1 SEHNR and CDR2 FQNEAQ (reference sequence). The CDR3 loop is CASSLQSTDTQYF. The DNA of the CDR3 is TGTGCCAGCAGCTTACAGAGCACAGATACGCAGTATTTT.

The V and J genes are TRBV10-3 and TRBJ1-3; no reliable D call. Per germline, CDR1 ENHRY and CDR2 SYGVKD. Trimming stripped 6 bases from V and 2 bases from J, with 11 bases between. The CDR3 has 14 residues. The DNA of the CDR3 is TGTGCCATCAGCGGGGTCACAGCTGGAAACACCATATATTTT. Amino acid sequence: CAISGVTAGNTIYF.

The genes are TRBV28 and TRBJ2-5, with 7 bases identical to TRBD2. The J call may be mistaken, given a closer DNA end match to TRBJ2-7. The CDR3 loop spans 15 amino acids. The V gene's germline CDR1 is MDHEN and CDR2 SYDVKM. The CDR3 is CASSGLGWVSYEQYF. The CDR3, as DNA: TGTGCCAGCAGCGGACTAGGATGGGTTTCCTACGAGCAGTACTTC.

The chain recombines TRBV6-1 with TRBJ1-1; D gene unclear. V lost 2 bases and J lost 0, with 10 bases in between. The CDR3 extends over 15 amino acids. The germline V gene has CDR1 MNHNS and CDR2 SASEGT. CDR3 in DNA: TGTGCCAGCAGTGAATTCGGCAGCGTGAACACTGAAGCTTTCTTT. This translates into CASSEFGSVNTEAFF.

This chain links TRBV6-1 with TRBJ1-5; D is possibly TRBD1 (6 bases). This CDR3 comprises 13 residues. With 6 bases removed from V and 7 bases from J, the gap between germline ends came to 13 bases. Germline CDR1 and CDR2: MNHNS and SASEGT. The CDR3 region is CASRVQGTQPQHF. As DNA, the CDR3 is TGTGCCAGCAGGGTACAGGGCACACAGCCCCAGCATTTT.

This rearrangement joins TRBV5-4 to TRBJ2-3, with 10 bases aligning to TRBD1. Germline loops: CDR1 SGHNT, CDR2 YYREEE (reference sequence). This CDR3 has 14 amino acids. J was trimmed by 8 bases and V by 0 bases; bases with no gene match: 3. The CDR3 spells CASSLGDRGGTQYF. The CDR3, as DNA: TGTGCCAGCAGCTTGGGGGACAGGGGAGGTACGCAGTATTTT.

The rearrangement joins TRBV10-3 to TRBJ2-2, with 8 bases lining up with TRBD2. Germline lookup yields CDR1 ENHRY and CDR2 SYGVKD. CDR3 length: 15 amino acids. The trim removed 3 bases at V and 4 bases at J, leaving 4 bases unmatched. CDR3 sequence (DNA): TGTGCCATCAGTGACGGGAGGGCGACCACCGGGGAGCTGTTTTTT. This encodes CAISDGRATTGELFF.

Regarding this clone: It differs at one base from a far larger clone, so likely a read error. The V and J genes are TRBV30 and TRBJ1-1; D unresolved. V shed 5 bases and J shed 6 bases, with 10 bases lying between them. CDR1 is GTSNPN and CDR2 is SVGIG in the germline V gene (reference sequence). The CDR3 loop spans 11 amino acids. The CDR3 here is CAWEAVAEAFF. The CDR3 DNA is TGTGCCTGGGAGGCTGTGGCTGAAGCTTTCTTT.

The chain recombines TRBV21-1 with TRBJ2-1; TRBD2 was called by the table and not checked on the DNA. TRBV21-1 is a pseudogene locus. The CDR3 runs 10 residues. CDR3 amino acids: CASAGEPQFF. CDR3 sequence (DNA): TGTGCCAGCGCCGGGGAGCCGCAGTTCTTC.

The chain combines TRBV15 with TRBJ2-7; tentatively, D is TRBD1 (6 bases). Trimming stripped 2 bases from V and 4 bases from J, with 12 bases between. This CDR3 is built from 14 residues. Germline CDR1 LNHNV, CDR2 YYDKDF (reference sequence). DNA of the CDR3: TGTGCCACCAGCAGACAGGGGACCCGATACGAGCAGTACTTC. Encoded protein: CATSRQGTRYEQYF.

The chain recombines TRBV27 with TRBJ1-1; no clear D. CDR3 size: 13 residues. V gave up 5 bases and J gave up 4 bases, with 11 bases separating them. Germline V gene lookup returns CDR1 MNHEY and CDR2 SMNVEV (reference sequence). The CDR3 loop is CASSRNLGTEAFF. The CDR3 DNA follows: TGTGCCAGCAGTCGTAATTTGGGCACTGAAGCTTTCTTT.

The chain joins TRBV9 to TRBJ2-7, with D tentatively TRBD2 (6 bases). V was trimmed by 0 bases and J by 0 bases, leaving 10 bases between them. The CDR3 contains 15 residues. The germline gives CDR1 SGDLS, CDR2 YYNGEE. CDR3 in amino acids: CASSVDVSGSYEQYF. CDR3 coding DNA: TGTGCCAGCAGCGTAGACGTTAGCGGCTCCTACGAGCAGTACTTC.

The chain has TRBV10-3 and TRBJ1-1, with TRBD1 as a possible D gene (5 bases). Trimming shortened V by 1 base and J by 11 bases, and 11 bases separated the two germline ends. The CDR3 is 12 amino acids. Germline loops: CDR1 ENHRY, CDR2 SYGVKD. CDR3 region: CAISELGPGAFF. The CDR3 DNA sequence: TGTGCCATCAGTGAGTTGGGGCCCGGGGCTTTCTTT.

The genes are TRBV11-1 and TRBJ2-1; D ambiguous. Germline values: CDR1 SGHAT, CDR2 FQDESV (reference sequence). The CDR3 extends over 14 amino acids. V lost 5 bases and J lost 7, with 15 bases in between. Here the CDR3 DNA reads TGTGCCAGCAGCCCTAGGCCTAGGGCGAATGAGCAGTTCTTC. It encodes CASSPRPRANEQFF.

V and J are TRBV7-2 and TRBJ1-3, with no clear D. Germline V gene lookup returns CDR1 SGHTA and CDR2 FQGNSA. Trimming pared 1 base from V and 0 bases from J, leaving 10 bases between. This CDR3 has 16 amino acids. CDR3 sequence: CASSLVPASSGNTIYF. The CDR3 nucleotides are TGTGCCAGCAGCTTAGTTCCAGCCTCCTCTGGAAACACCATATATTTT.

The rearrangement links TRBV27 to TRBJ2-3; no firm D call. The germline V gene encodes CDR1 MNHEY and CDR2 SMNVEV (reference sequence). With 3 bases removed from V and 0 bases from J, the gap between germline ends came to 10 bases. CDR3 length equals 15 residues. CDR3 in DNA: TGTGCCAGCAGTTTGTCCCCGGACAGCACAGATACGCAGTATTTT. It specifies CASSLSPDSTDTQYF.

This clone was detected a few times. The V and J genes are TRBV15 and TRBJ1-2; D gene ambiguous. The germline V and J ends were trimmed by 0 bases and 8 bases, with 7 bases remaining between them. The germline gives CDR1 LNHNV, CDR2 YYDKDF (reference sequence). The CDR3 length is 12 residues. In nucleotides, the CDR3 is TGTGCCACCAGCAGAGAACTCGGGGGCTACACCTTC. It codes for CATSRELGGYTF.

CDR3 coding DNA: TGTGCCAGCAGTGGGGGGCTAGCGGGACTGAACACCGGGGAGCTGTTTTTT. Residues: CASSGGLAGLNTGELFF. The gene calls are TRBV6-1 and TRBJ2-2, with 9 bases that match TRBD2. The trim removed 4 bases at V and 1 base at J, leaving 7 bases unmatched. This CDR3 has 17 residues. Germline V gene sequence: CDR1 MNHNS, CDR2 SASEGT.

The chain combines TRBV25-1 with TRBJ2-7, with D uncertain. Germline V gene data show CDR1 as MGHDK and CDR2 as SYGVNS. Trimming took off 2 bases at V and 6 bases at J, with 14 bases between the two ends. The length of the CDR3 is 14 residues. CDR3 sequence reads: CASSEAFVGSEQYF. The DNA of the CDR3 is TGTGCCAGCAGTGAAGCATTTGTGGGCTCCGAGCAGTACTTC.

The CDR3 reads CSVRTAASQMGYTF. The CDR3 DNA sequence: TGCAGCGTGAGGACAGCTGCTTCCCAAATGGGCTACACCTTC. V is TRBV29-1 and J is TRBJ1-2, with a tentative D call TRBD1 (6 bases). The CDR3 is 14 residues long. V gave up 6 bases and J gave up 8 bases, with 22 bases separating them. Germline V gene sequence: CDR1 SQVTM, CDR2 ANQGSEA.

This chain joins TRBV5-5 and TRBJ1-2; 8 bases agree with TRBD1. The CDR3 is made up of 17 amino acids. V lost 4 bases and J lost 4; bases outside the gene matches: 15. Germline V CDR1 and CDR2: SGHKS, YYEKEE (reference sequence). The CDR3 spells CASSQTPGGAGTYGYTF. CDR3 nucleotides: TGTGCCAGCAGCCAGACCCCAGGGGGCGCGGGCACCTATGGCTACACCTTC.

In its sample, this clone was seen once. V usage is TRBV18 and J usage is TRBJ1-3; D is undetermined. V was trimmed by 3 bases and J by 1 base, leaving 7 bases between them. Germline CDR1 reads KGHSH; CDR2 reads LQKENI. The CDR3 totals 14 residues. The CDR3 region has the DNA TGTGCCAGCTCACCTGACAATTCTGGAAACACCATATATTTT. Its translation is CASSPDNSGNTIYF.

The sample holds one count of this clone. The chain links TRBV19 to TRBJ2-3; D unresolved. The CDR3 loop spans 14 amino acids. Trimming removed 0 bases at V and 8 bases at J, with 12 bases between. Germline V gene sequence: CDR1 LNHDA, CDR2 SQIVND (reference sequence). CDR3 amino acids: CASSIDLAYGTQYF. CDR3 nucleotide sequence: TGTGCCAGTAGTATAGATCTTGCGTACGGTACGCAGTATTTT.

The V call is TRBV5-6, the J call TRBJ2-3; D gene unclear. The CDR3 has 12 amino acids. Trimming took 3 bases from V and 6 from J, leaving 8 bases between them. Germline lookup yields CDR1 SGHDT and CDR2 YYEEEE. CDR3 in DNA: TGTGCCAGCAGCTCTGGACCCGATACGCAGTATTTT. Its translation: CASSSGPDTQYF.